This is a list of T cell receptor beta chains from one sample in a study of blood T cell repertoires in COVID-19. Sequencing used immunoSEQ multiplex PCR; TCRdb keeps in-frame clones, though not all of them. The sample comprises about 420,000 clones, roughly 90% of which are singletons, and less than 0.95% rests with the top ten. The sample consisted of peripheral blood. All receptors come from a man aged 18 to 30 with COVID-19, enrolled during active disease. The CDR3 runs from the conserved cysteine through the conserved F or W.

V	J	CDR3
TRBV12-3/TRBV12-4	TRBJ2-3	CASSLRGNTQYF
TRBV19	TRBJ2-3	CASRNVALRHTDTQYF
TRBV24-1	TRBJ1-5	CATSDRTEDQPQHF
TRBV11-3	TRBJ2-3	CASSLTATDTQYF
TRBV6-5	TRBJ2-7	CASRRTGFYEQYF
TRBV7-6	TRBJ2-1	CASSFSGRAELSSEQFF
TRBV6-2/TRBV6-3	TRBJ2-1	CASSYLSSGSQSEQFF
TRBV4-1	TRBJ1-1	CASSQDIRTEAFF
TRBV5-1	TRBJ2-5	CASSLVPGQGWETQYF
TRBV30	TRBJ1-1	CAWEGVDGAFF